This T cell receptor beta chain was retrieved from a study of PD-L1 blockade in urothelial cancer. Study-level information: Bladder-origin urothelial cancer in males described about 85% of the roughly 29 patients. Blood samples had a median of approximately 150,000 T cells. Prior chemotherapy ranged from 0 to 3 regimens per patient.

The CDR3 loop spans 14 amino acids. V lost 3 bases, J lost 4 bases, and 14 bases lay in between. CDR1 and CDR2 (germline): SGHRS, YFSETQ. Repertoires were generated with immunoSEQ multiplex PCR, while TCRdb's copy carries only in-frame clones and drops some. This table has 95,000 or so clones, around 90% appearing once. Regarding time point: pretreatment peripheral blood. The sequence derives from a man aged 60-69 years with urothelial cancer. This chain connects TRBV5-1 to TRBJ2-7; possibly TRBD2 for D (6 bases). This material consisted of PBMCs, taken around atezolizumab (anti-PD-L1) treatment. CDR3 residues: CASSWGPSGYEQYF. In DNA form, the CDR3 reads TGCGCCAGCAGCTGGGGACCCAGCGGGTACGAGCAGTACTTC.